The 11 T cell receptor beta chains given below trace back to one sample, sequenced in a study of cytomegalovirus exposure and HLA in healthy donors. Amplification used 60 Vbeta primers and 13 Jbeta primers. Here immunoSEQ multiplex PCR was the method, and the copy in TCRdb shows in-frame clones only, minus some. The sample has approximately 110,000 clones, more than 65% seen once. Sequenced sample: PBMCs. The receptors originated from a woman aged 35 to 49 in good health and CMV-seropositive.

This chain joins TRBV18 and TRBJ2-1; possible D gene TRBD2, 6 bases. The ends were cut back, 2 bases at V and 7 bases at J, with 15 bases in the middle. The CDR3 runs to 15 residues. Germline CDR1 is KGHSH and CDR2 is LQKENI. The chain's CDR3 is CASSPIGRSGNEQFF. For the CDR3, the DNA is TGTGCCAGCTCACCAATCGGCAGGAGCGGGAATGAGCAGTTCTTC.

The chain combines TRBV7-9 with TRBJ2-2; 7 nucleotides match TRBD2. V lost 8 bases, J lost 5 bases, and 8 bases stayed unmatched. The germline V gene has CDR1 SEHNR and CDR2 FQNEAQ (reference sequence). The CDR3 totals 14 residues. The CDR3 DNA sequence: TGTGCCAGCTCGAGCGGGATAAGAACCGGGGAGCTGTTTTTT. Amino acids: CASSSGIRTGELFF.

The V and J genes are TRBV2 and TRBJ2-1, with 11 bases lining up with TRBD2. J was trimmed by 9 bases and V by 9 bases; bases with no gene match: 4. Germline V gene sequence: CDR1 SNHLY, CDR2 FYNNEI. The CDR3 extends over 12 amino acids. CDR3 sequence reads: CASSGRGSEQFF. As DNA, the CDR3 is TGTGCCAGTAGCGGGAGGGGGAGTGAGCAGTTCTTC.

This clone appeared a single time. The chain joins TRBV4-1 to TRBJ1-5; D perhaps matches TRBD1 (6 bases). In germline, CDR1 is MGHRA, CDR2 YSYEKL. The CDR3 sequence is 16 residues long. Deletions cut 0 bases from V and 2 bases from J, with 11 bases between. Here the CDR3 DNA reads TGCGCCAGCAGCCAAGATAAGGGGGTTGGCAATCAGCCCCAGCATTTT. Translation: CASSQDKGVGNQPQHF.

This clone has just a few counts. V and J are TRBV28 and TRBJ1-3; no firm D call. The CDR3 has 12 residues. V was trimmed by 8 bases and J by 0 bases, leaving 5 bases between them. In germline, CDR1 is MDHEN, CDR2 SYDVKM. CDR3 sequence (DNA): TGTGCCAGCCGGTCCTCTGGAAACACCATATATTTT. Translating gives CASRSSGNTIYF.

The chain is built from TRBV5-1 and TRBJ1-4, with D possibly being TRBD1 (5 bases). The V gene's germline CDR1 is SGHRS and CDR2 YFSETQ. The CDR3 has 17 amino acids. Trimming stripped 4 bases from V and 0 bases from J, with 16 bases between. The CDR3 region has the DNA TGCGCCAGCAGCCCCGGGTCAGGGCCCTCAACTAATGAAAAACTGTTTTTT. It specifies CASSPGSGPSTNEKLFF.

This rearrangement joins TRBV27 to TRBJ1-5; no clear D gene. Between the trimmed V and J ends, which lost 1 base and 6 bases, there was a span of 7 bases. Germline CDR1 and CDR2: MNHEY and SMNVEV (reference sequence). CDR3 length equals 13 residues. In nucleotides, the CDR3 is TGTGCCAGCAGTTTATTCGGAGGTCAGCCCCAGCATTTT. It yields the protein CASSLFGGQPQHF.

The chain links TRBV5-1 to TRBJ2-3; a possible D gene is TRBD1 (5 bases). There are 16 residues in the CDR3. The germline V gene has CDR1 SGHRS and CDR2 YFSETQ. V lost 4 bases, J lost 2 bases, and 17 bases lay in between. In DNA form, the CDR3 reads TGCGCCAGCAGCCCAGGGTTCGAGCGAACCACAGATACGCAGTATTTT. Its translation is CASSPGFERTTDTQYF.

This rearrangement joins TRBV10-3 to TRBJ2-4; a weak D match, TRBD2 (6 bases). From germline, CDR1 is ENHRY and CDR2 SYGVKD. V shed 0 bases and J shed 8 bases, with 11 bases lying between them. The CDR3 runs 14 residues. CDR3 amino acids: CAISESRAGDIQYF. CDR3 DNA sequence: TGTGCCATCAGTGAGTCAAGAGCGGGTGACATTCAGTACTTC.

This sequence joins TRBV19 and TRBJ2-7; D remains unclear. V was shortened by 2 bases and J by 5 bases, with 16 bases between the two germline ends. The germline gives CDR1 LNHDA, CDR2 SQIVND (reference sequence). This CDR3 comprises 15 residues. The CDR3, as DNA: TGTGCCAGTAGTATACGAGCGTTAGACCTTAACGAGCAGTACTTC. Protein sequence: CASSIRALDLNEQYF. Complete variable domain (other parts from reference TRBV19 and TRBJ2-7): DGGITQSPKYLFRKEGQNVTLSCEQNLNHDAMYWYRQDPGQGLRLIYYSQIVNDFQKGDIAEGYSVSREKKESFPLTVTSAQKNPTAFYLCASSIRALDLNEQYFGPGTRLTVT.

This sequence joins TRBV19 and TRBJ1-5; 8 positions match TRBD1. The ends lost 6 bases at V and 2 bases at J; junction bases unmatched: 3. The CDR3 loop spans 14 amino acids. Germline lookup yields CDR1 LNHDA and CDR2 SQIVND (reference sequence). The DNA for the CDR3 is TGTGCCAGTAGCCTGGACAGGGGCAATCAGCCCCAGCATTTT. It yields the protein CASSLDRGNQPQHF.